This TCR beta chain was documented in a study of tumor and adjacent non-tumor tissue in lung cancer. Study results and caveats: Significantly higher TCR diversity was found in tumor than normal lung. Higher tumor TCR diversity was associated with shorter survival.

This sample's RNA came from whole unsorted tissue. Between August and November 2014, newly diagnosed, chemotherapy-naive lung cancer patients underwent thoracic surgery in China. This clonotype was counted only a few times. Antigen: not known. A modified ARM-PCR protocol with three rounds of nested PCR amplified TCRbeta. TCRdb re-derived calls from the multiplex PCR reads in MiXCR, one entry per CDR3 protein. Of roughly 75,000 distinct CDR3 sequences in the sample, under 80% were seen once. This TCR came from a woman aged 50 to 60 with non-small cell lung cancer. The source material was lung tumor tissue.

The CDR3 protein is CTSSLEGGQPQHF. The CDR3 nucleotides are TGTACTAGCAGCTTAGAGGGAGGGCAGCCCCAGCATTTT. The chain couples TRBV7-9 to TRBJ1-5, with D uncertain. Looked up from germline, CDR1 is SEHNR and CDR2 is FQNEAQ (reference sequence). CDR3 size: 13 residues.